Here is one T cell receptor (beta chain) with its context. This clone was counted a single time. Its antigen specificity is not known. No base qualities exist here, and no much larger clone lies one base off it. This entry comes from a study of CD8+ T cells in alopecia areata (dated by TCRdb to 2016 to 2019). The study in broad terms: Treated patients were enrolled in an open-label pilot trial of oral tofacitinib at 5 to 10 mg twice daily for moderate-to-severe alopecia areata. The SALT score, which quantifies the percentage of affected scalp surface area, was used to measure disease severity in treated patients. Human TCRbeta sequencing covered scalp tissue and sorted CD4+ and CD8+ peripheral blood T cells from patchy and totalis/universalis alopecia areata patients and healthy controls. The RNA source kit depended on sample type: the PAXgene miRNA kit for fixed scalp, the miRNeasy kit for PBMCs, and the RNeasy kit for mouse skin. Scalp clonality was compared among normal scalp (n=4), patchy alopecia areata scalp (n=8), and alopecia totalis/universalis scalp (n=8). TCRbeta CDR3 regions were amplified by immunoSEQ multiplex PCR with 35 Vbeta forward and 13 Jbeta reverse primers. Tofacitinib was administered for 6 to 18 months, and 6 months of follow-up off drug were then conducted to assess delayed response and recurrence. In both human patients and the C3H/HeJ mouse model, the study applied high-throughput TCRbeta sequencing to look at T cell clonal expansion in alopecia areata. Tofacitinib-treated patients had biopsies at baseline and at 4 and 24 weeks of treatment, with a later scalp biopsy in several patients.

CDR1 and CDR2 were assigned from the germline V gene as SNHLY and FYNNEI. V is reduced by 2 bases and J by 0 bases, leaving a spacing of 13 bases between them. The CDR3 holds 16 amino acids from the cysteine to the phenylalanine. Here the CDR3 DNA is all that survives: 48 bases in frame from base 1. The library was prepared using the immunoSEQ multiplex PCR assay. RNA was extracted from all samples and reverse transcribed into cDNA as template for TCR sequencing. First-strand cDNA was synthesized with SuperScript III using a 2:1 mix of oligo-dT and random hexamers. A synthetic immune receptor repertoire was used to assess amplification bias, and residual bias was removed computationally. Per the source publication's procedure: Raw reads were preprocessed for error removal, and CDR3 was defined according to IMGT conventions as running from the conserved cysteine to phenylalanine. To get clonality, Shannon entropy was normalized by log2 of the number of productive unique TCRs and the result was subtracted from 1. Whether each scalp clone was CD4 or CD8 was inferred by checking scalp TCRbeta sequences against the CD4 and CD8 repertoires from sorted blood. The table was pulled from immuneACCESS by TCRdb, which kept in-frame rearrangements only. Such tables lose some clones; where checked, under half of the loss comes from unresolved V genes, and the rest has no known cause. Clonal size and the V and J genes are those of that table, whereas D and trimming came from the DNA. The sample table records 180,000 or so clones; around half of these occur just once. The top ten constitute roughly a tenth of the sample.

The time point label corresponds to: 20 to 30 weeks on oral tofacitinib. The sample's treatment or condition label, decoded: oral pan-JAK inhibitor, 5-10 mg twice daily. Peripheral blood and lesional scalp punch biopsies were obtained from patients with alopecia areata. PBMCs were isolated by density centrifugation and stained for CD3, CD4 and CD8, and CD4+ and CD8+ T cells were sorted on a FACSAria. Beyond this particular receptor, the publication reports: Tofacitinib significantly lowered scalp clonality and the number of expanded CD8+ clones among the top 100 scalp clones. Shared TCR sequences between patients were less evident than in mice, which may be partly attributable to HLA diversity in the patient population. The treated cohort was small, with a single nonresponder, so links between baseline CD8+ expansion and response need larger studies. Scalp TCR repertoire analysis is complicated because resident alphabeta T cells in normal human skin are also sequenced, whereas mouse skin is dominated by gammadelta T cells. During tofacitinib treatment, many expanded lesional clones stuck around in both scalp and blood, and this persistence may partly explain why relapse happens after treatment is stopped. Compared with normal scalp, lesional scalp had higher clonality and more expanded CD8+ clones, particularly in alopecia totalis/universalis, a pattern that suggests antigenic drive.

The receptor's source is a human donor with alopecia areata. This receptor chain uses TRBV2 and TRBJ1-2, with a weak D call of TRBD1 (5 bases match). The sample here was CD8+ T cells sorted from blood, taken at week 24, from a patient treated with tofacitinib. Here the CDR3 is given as CASSEMGVGANYGYTF. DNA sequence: TGTGCCAGCAGTGAAATGGGGGTAGGAGCTAACTATGGCTACACCTTC.